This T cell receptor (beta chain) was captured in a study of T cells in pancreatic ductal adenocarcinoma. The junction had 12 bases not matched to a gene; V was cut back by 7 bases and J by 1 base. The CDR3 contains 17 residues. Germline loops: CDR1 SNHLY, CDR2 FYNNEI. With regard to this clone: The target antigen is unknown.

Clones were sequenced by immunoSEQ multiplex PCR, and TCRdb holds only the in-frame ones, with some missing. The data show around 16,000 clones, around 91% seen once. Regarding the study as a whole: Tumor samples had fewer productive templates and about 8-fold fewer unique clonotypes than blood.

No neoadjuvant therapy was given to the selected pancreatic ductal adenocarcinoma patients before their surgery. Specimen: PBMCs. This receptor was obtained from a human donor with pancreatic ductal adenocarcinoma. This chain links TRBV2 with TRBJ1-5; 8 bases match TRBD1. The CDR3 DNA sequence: TGTGCCAGCATTGGGGCAGGGGGCCAAGGGAGCAATCAGCCCCAGCATTTT. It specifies CASIGAGGQGSNQPQHF. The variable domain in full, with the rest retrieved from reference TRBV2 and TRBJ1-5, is EPEVTQTPSHQVTQMGQEVILRCVPISNHLYFYWYRQILGQKVEFLVSFYNNEISEKSEIFDDQFSVERPDGSNFTLKIRSTKLEDSAMYFCASIGAGGQGSNQPQHFGDGTRLSIL.